These 21 T cell receptor beta chains share one sample of origin, sequenced in a study of cytomegalovirus exposure and HLA in healthy donors. The study ran its PCR with 60 Vbeta and 13 Jbeta primers. Sequencing used immunoSEQ multiplex PCR; TCRdb keeps in-frame clones, though not all of them. The sample has about 160,000 clones, roughly 77% seen once; the top ten hold around 2%. Sequencing was carried out using PBMCs. The receptor set was obtained from a man between 45 and 60 years old in good health and CMV-seropositive.

V usage is TRBV7-2 and J usage is TRBJ1-2; 8 nucleotides agree with TRBD1. This CDR3 is built from 16 residues. The V segment lost 0 bases and the J segment 0 bases; nucleotides outside the gene matches: 3. Germline CDR1 and CDR2: SGHTA and FQGNSA. CDR3 DNA sequence: TGTGCCAGCAGCTTAGCGGCAGGGGGCCCTAACTATGGCTACACCTTC. Translating gives CASSLAAGGPNYGYTF.

V usage is TRBV5-4 and J usage is TRBJ2-5, with 7 bases fitting TRBD1. The CDR3 is 14 residues long. With V trimmed by 4 bases and J by 1 base, 4 bases remained unmatched. In germline, CDR1 is SGHNT, CDR2 YYREEE (reference sequence). The CDR3 nucleotides are TGTGCCAGCAGCCCGGGACAGACCCAAGAGACCCAGTACTTC. Residues: CASSPGQTQETQYF.

The chain links TRBV4-2 to TRBJ2-2, with TRBD1 matching over 7 bases. V dropped 3 bases and J dropped 3; count of bases not matched to a gene: 4. This CDR3 comprises 15 residues. Germline V gene lookup returns CDR1 LGHNA and CDR2 YNFKEQ. The CDR3 coding sequence is TGTGCCAGCAGCCATGCAGGGGGAGACACCGGGGAGCTGTTTTTT. This codes for CASSHAGGDTGELFF.

The chain employs TRBV4-3 and TRBJ1-2; TRBD1 aligns across 7 bases. The CDR3 length is 16 residues. V lost 1 base to trimming and J lost 4 bases; unmatched junction nucleotides: 9. CDR1 is LGHNA and CDR2 is YSLEER in the germline V gene. The CDR3 reads CASSQAPGGVGYGYTF. The CDR3 DNA follows: TGCGCCAGCAGCCAAGCCCCAGGGGGTGTCGGCTATGGCTACACCTTC.

The chain carries TRBV6-1 and TRBJ2-7; 10 positions agree with TRBD2. The CDR3 is 14 residues long. The ends lost 8 bases at V and 6 bases at J; junction bases unmatched: 10. The germline V gene encodes CDR1 MNHNS and CDR2 SASEGT. In DNA form, the CDR3 reads TGTGCCAGCCTAAACCTAGCGGGGGTATCCGAGCAGTACTTC. This codes for CASLNLAGVSEQYF.

The chain carries TRBV19 and TRBJ2-3; D is undetermined. Germline values: CDR1 LNHDA, CDR2 SQIVND (reference sequence). This CDR3 contains 14 residues. V lost 6 bases and J 0 bases, leaving 10 bases between the germline ends. DNA of the CDR3: TGTGCCAGTAGGAGGAGCTCTAGCACAGATACGCAGTATTTT. Translated, it gives CASRRSSSTDTQYF.

The genes are TRBV9 and TRBJ1-2; 9 nucleotides align to TRBD1. The J segment lost 6 bases and the V segment lost 6 bases, leaving 12 bases of the junction unmatched. This CDR3 has 15 residues. Germline V CDR1 and CDR2: SGDLS, YYNGEE. The DNA of the CDR3 is TGTGCCAGCAACTCAACACCACGACAGGGGGATGGCTACACCTTC. It is translated as CASNSTPRQGDGYTF.

The chain joins TRBV4-2 to TRBJ1-3, with TRBD1 as a possible D gene (6 bases). Germline V gene sequence: CDR1 LGHNA, CDR2 YNFKEQ. V was clipped by 4 bases and J by 5 bases, with 15 bases between them. This CDR3 spans 15 amino acids. The CDR3 DNA sequence: TGTGCCAGCAGCCTCCAGAGGGGGATTAGAAACACCATATATTTT. It codes for CASSLQRGIRNTIYF.

This clone was recorded only once. This CDR3 is also generated by other DNA sequences in the sample. The chain links TRBV7-2 to TRBJ1-2; 7 bases match TRBD1. The V and J ends lost 5 bases and 4 bases, in that order; junction bases with no gene match: 4. The CDR3 is 13 residues long. CDR1 and CDR2 (germline): SGHTA, FQGNSA. The CDR3 is CASSPDRFYGYTF. In nucleotides, the CDR3 is TGTGCCAGCAGCCCGGACAGGTTCTATGGCTACACCTTC.

The chain is built from TRBV7-9 and TRBJ1-1, with TRBD1 as a possible D gene (5 bases). The CDR3 runs 16 residues. The V and J ends lost 3 bases and 3 bases respectively, with 17 bases between them. Germline V CDR1 and CDR2: SEHNR, FQNEAQ (reference sequence). This CDR3 reads CASSFPSGGFYTEAFF. DNA for the CDR3: TGTGCCAGCAGCTTCCCCTCCGGGGGATTCTACACTGAAGCTTTCTTT.

This clone was picked up a small number of times. This sequence joins TRBV4-3 and TRBJ2-5, with 10 bases aligning to TRBD2. Germline V CDR1 and CDR2: LGHNA, YSLEER. The CDR3 covers 16 residues. The V gene end was trimmed by 4 bases and the J gene end by 5 bases; junction bases not matched to a gene: 10. As DNA, the CDR3 is TGCGCCAGCAGCCCAGGACTAGCGGATTTGGGGGAGACCCAGTACTTC. Its protein product is CASSPGLADLGETQYF.

The V and J genes are TRBV5-4 and TRBJ1-6; D is ambiguous. There are 12 residues in the CDR3. V lost 0 bases and J 16 bases, leaving 11 bases between the germline ends. Germline V gene sequence: CDR1 SGHNT, CDR2 YYREEE (reference sequence). CDR3 sequence (DNA): TGTGCCAGCAGCTTGGGAGCTGCGTTACTCCACTTT. Translating gives CASSLGAALLHF.

The V and J genes are TRBV6-4 and TRBJ1-5; D is ambiguous. CDR1 MRHNA and CDR2 SNTAGT come from the germline V gene. This CDR3 spans 13 amino acids. The germline V and J ends were trimmed by 2 bases and 4 bases, with 6 bases remaining between them. The CDR3 DNA reads TGTGCCAGCAGTGACCCCCATAATCAGCCCCAGCATTTT. Protein sequence: CASSDPHNQPQHF.

Details on this clone: The junction departs from germline at one end; a sequencing error may be responsible. V usage is TRBV7-7 and J usage is TRBJ2-1; TRBD1 aligns across 8 bases. Per germline, CDR1 SSHAT and CDR2 FNYEAQ (reference sequence). CDR3 length: 14 amino acids. The CDR3 DNA follows: TGTGCTAGCAGCTTGAGACAGGGGCACAATGAGCAGTTCTTC. It specifies CASSLRQGHNEQFF.

The V gene is TRBV4-1, the J gene TRBJ2-3; D is possibly TRBD2 (5 bases). CDR3 length: 12 residues. V lost 4 bases and J lost 8, with 10 bases in between. Germline V gene data show CDR1 as MGHRA and CDR2 as YSYEKL. The CDR3 protein is CASSLNRGTQYF. The CDR3 DNA is TGCGCCAGCAGCCTTAACCGGGGTACGCAGTATTTT.

This chain connects TRBV7-2 to TRBJ2-1; D possibly corresponds to TRBD2 (6 bases). The germline V and J ends were trimmed by 3 bases and 7 bases, with 13 bases remaining between them. CDR1 is SGHTA and CDR2 is FQGNSA in the germline V gene. CDR3 length equals 14 residues. CDR3: CASSFAGRWNEQFF. The CDR3 DNA reads TGTGCCAGCAGCTTCGCGGGGAGATGGAATGAGCAGTTCTTC.

The rearrangement joins TRBV29-1 to TRBJ2-3, with 8 nucleotides matching TRBD1. V shed 7 bases and J 5 bases; nucleotides not matched to a gene: 8. Germline lookup yields CDR1 SQVTM and CDR2 ANQGSEA. The CDR3 is 13 amino acids. CDR3 in DNA: TGCAGCGGGCGGACAGGGATATTAGATACGCAGTATTTT. It encodes CSGRTGILDTQYF.

The genes are TRBV7-2 and TRBJ2-1; 8 bases fit TRBD1. The CDR3 contains 14 residues. Germline CDR1 is SGHTA and CDR2 is FQGNSA. V lost 2 bases to trimming and J lost 11 bases; unmatched junction nucleotides: 8. CDR3 amino acids: CASSLQGAADQQFF. The CDR3 DNA is TGTGCCAGCAGCTTACAGGGGGCAGCCGATCAGCAGTTCTTC. The whole variable domain, filled in from reference TRBV7-2 and TRBJ2-1, reads GAGVSQSPSNKVTEKGKDVELRCDPISGHTALYWYRQSLGQGLEFLIYFQGNSAPDKSGLPSDRFSAERTGGSVSTLTIQRTQQEDSAVYLCASSLQGAADQQFFGPGTRLTVL.

The chain links TRBV28 to TRBJ1-5; D gene unclear. Looked up from germline, CDR1 is MDHEN and CDR2 is SYDVKM. The V end lost 4 bases, the J end lost 3 bases, and 13 bases lay between the germline ends. The length of the CDR3 is 15 residues. Written as DNA, the CDR3 is TGTGCCAGCAGTTCGAACCCGGTTTACAATCAGCCCCAGCATTTT. This sequence encodes CASSSNPVYNQPQHF.

V and J are TRBV6-5 and TRBJ2-7, with a weak D call TRBD1 (6 bases). The length of the CDR3 is 14 residues. Germline CDR1 MNHEY, CDR2 SVGAGI. Trimming left V 5 bases short and J 3 bases short, with 14 bases between. CDR3: CASSPPGTIYEQYF. The CDR3, as DNA: TGTGCCAGCAGTCCCCCAGGGACAATCTACGAGCAGTACTTC.

The rearrangement links TRBV7-6 to TRBJ2-7, with 12 bases aligning to TRBD2. V gave up 2 bases and J gave up 7 bases; unmatched junction bases: 6. The CDR3 covers 15 residues. Germline CDR1 and CDR2: SGHVS and FNYEAQ. The CDR3 region has the DNA TGTGCCAGCAGCTTATCTAGCGGGGGGGCGGGGGAGCAGTACTTC. It encodes CASSLSSGGAGEQYF.